These 19 T cell receptor beta chains were sequenced from one sample in a study of cytomegalovirus exposure and HLA in healthy donors. The PCR made use of 60 Vbeta and 13 Jbeta primers. TCRdb's table, derived via immunoSEQ multiplex PCR, lists solely in-frame clones and lacks some. The data hold about 190,000 clones, with roughly 80% observed a single time. What was sequenced was PBMCs. The receptors were gathered from a woman aged 18-30 years in good health and CMV-seronegative.

The chain is built from TRBV28 and TRBJ1-1, with D maybe TRBD1 (5 bases). CDR3 length: 15 amino acids. CDR1 is MDHEN, CDR2 SYDVKM, per germline. V dropped 3 bases and J dropped 4 bases, with 15 bases sitting between them. The CDR3: CASSFRIVGPTEAFF. The DNA of the CDR3 is TGTGCCAGCAGTTTCCGGATCGTGGGGCCCACTGAAGCTTTCTTT. Filled out from reference TRBV28 and TRBJ1-1, the complete variable domain reads DVKVTQSSRYLVKRTGEKVFLECVQDMDHENMFWYRQDPGLGLRLIYFSYDVKMKEKGDIPEGYSVSREKKERFSLILESASTNQTSMYLCASSFRIVGPTEAFFGQGTRLTVV.

This chain connects TRBV2 to TRBJ2-5; TRBD1 agrees at 7 bases. CDR1 is SNHLY, CDR2 FYNNEI, per germline. This CDR3 spans 14 amino acids. The V and J ends lost 6 bases and 3 bases, in that order; junction bases with no gene match: 7. The CDR3: CASRETGIKETQYF. The CDR3 nucleotides are TGTGCCAGCAGGGAGACAGGGATCAAAGAGACCCAGTACTTC.

V usage is TRBV5-5 and J usage is TRBJ2-3, with 7 bases aligning to TRBD2. CDR3 length: 15 amino acids. V was pared by 5 bases and J by 2 bases, with 8 bases of the junction left unmatched. CDR1 and CDR2 (germline): SGHKS, YYEKEE (reference sequence). CDR3 loop: CASRILAAITDTQYF. Written as DNA, the CDR3 is TGTGCCAGCAGGATTCTAGCGGCCATCACAGATACGCAGTATTTT.

The gene calls are TRBV29-1 and TRBJ2-3, with D unresolved. This CDR3 comprises 10 residues. From germline, CDR1 is SQVTM and CDR2 ANQGSEA. The germline V and J ends were trimmed by 4 bases and 3 bases, with 2 bases remaining between them. As DNA, the CDR3 is TGCAGCGTTGCGACAGATACGCAGTATTTT. As protein: CSVATDTQYF.

This clone was detected a few times. This chain links TRBV2 with TRBJ1-1, with D possibly TRBD1 on 6 matching bases. Germline V lookup: CDR1 SNHLY, CDR2 FYNNEI. The CDR3 is 16 residues long. V lost 6 bases, J lost 3 bases, and 20 bases lay in between. In DNA form, the CDR3 reads TGTGCCAGCAGGTTCGCTTCGGGAGGGGGGGACACTGAAGCTTTCTTT. Translating gives CASRFASGGGDTEAFF.

The chain has TRBV7-2 and TRBJ2-1; 13 bases agree with TRBD2. The germline V gene encodes CDR1 SGHTA and CDR2 FQGNSA. The CDR3 runs 18 residues. The ends lost 5 bases at V and 0 bases at J; junction bases unmatched: 7. CDR3 protein: CASSPGTSGTPSYNEQFF. The DNA for the CDR3 is TGTGCCAGCAGCCCAGGGACTAGCGGGACTCCCTCCTACAATGAGCAGTTCTTC.

The J gene is TRBJ2-1, the V gene TRBV15; TRBD1 is a possible D gene (6 bases). V lost 0 bases and J 7 bases, leaving 13 bases between the germline ends. The CDR3 totals 15 residues. Germline CDR1 is LNHNV and CDR2 is YYDKDF (reference sequence). CDR3 sequence reads: CATSREDSGANEQFF. The CDR3 DNA reads TGTGCCACCAGCAGAGAGGACAGTGGTGCGAATGAGCAGTTCTTC.

V and J are TRBV10-1 and TRBJ2-5; TRBD2 aligns across 8 bases. Germline V gene data show CDR1 as WNHNN and CDR2 as SYGVQD (reference sequence). The CDR3 is 16 residues long. With V trimmed by 7 bases and J by 1 base, 11 bases remained unmatched. CDR3 region: CASKGSNGRAQETQYF. The CDR3 DNA reads as TGCGCCAGCAAGGGATCCAACGGGAGGGCCCAAGAGACCCAGTACTTC.

This chain connects TRBV18 to TRBJ2-2, with 7 bases aligning to TRBD1. Trimming cost V 4 bases and J 8 bases; bases outside gene matches: 13. The CDR3 runs 16 residues. CDR1 and CDR2 (germline): KGHSH, LQKENI. The DNA of the CDR3 is TGTGCCAGCTCACTTCGACCGGGACAGATAGTTGGGGAGCTGTTTTTT. Its protein is CASSLRPGQIVGELFF.

V is TRBV6-5 and J is TRBJ2-7, with D tentatively TRBD1 (5 bases). V was cut by 2 bases and J by 2 bases, with 10 bases left in between. The CDR3 loop spans 14 amino acids. The germline V gene encodes CDR1 MNHEY and CDR2 SVGAGI. CDR3 amino acids: CASSYDGATYEQYF. The CDR3 nucleotides read TGTGCCAGCAGTTACGATGGGGCAACCTACGAGCAGTACTTC.

The V and J genes are TRBV14 and TRBJ2-5, with 7 bases matching TRBD1. Per the germline V gene, CDR1 is SGHDN and CDR2 is FVKESK. There are 16 residues in the CDR3. V dropped 3 bases and J dropped 1; count of bases not matched to a gene: 8. This chain's CDR3 is CASSHRTGTVQETQYF. The CDR3 DNA reads as TGTGCCAGCAGCCACCGAACCGGGACAGTCCAAGAGACCCAGTACTTC.

V is TRBV19 and J is TRBJ2-1, with TRBD2 identical over 11 bases. The CDR3 runs 17 residues. CDR1 is LNHDA and CDR2 is SQIVND in the germline V gene (reference sequence). With 4 bases clipped from V and 3 bases from J, the junction kept 8 bases outside the gene matches. CDR3 amino acids: CASSTTLTSGDYNEQFF. The CDR3 DNA sequence: TGTGCCAGTAGTACCACGCTGACTAGCGGGGACTACAATGAGCAGTTCTTC.

The gene calls are TRBV27 and TRBJ2-5, with 8 nucleotides matching TRBD1. V dropped 6 bases and J dropped 3; count of bases not matched to a gene: 3. From germline, CDR1 is MNHEY and CDR2 SMNVEV (reference sequence). The CDR3 is 13 residues long. The DNA of the CDR3 is TGTGCCAGCAGAGGACAGGGTAAAGAGACCCAGTACTTC. Amino acid sequence: CASRGQGKETQYF.

The CDR3 DNA follows: TGTGCCAGCAGTTCCGAGGACAGGGTGGGTCTCAATCAGCCCCAGCATTTT. It codes for CASSSEDRVGLNQPQHF. The chain recombines TRBV28 with TRBJ1-5; 8 bases map to TRBD1. The CDR3 is 17 amino acids. Germline V gene data show CDR1 as MDHEN and CDR2 as SYDVKM. V trimming: 4 bases; J trimming: 3 bases; junction bases outside the gene matches: 11.

V and J are TRBV19 and TRBJ1-5, with TRBD1 matching 7 bases. V dropped 4 bases and J dropped 4; count of bases not matched to a gene: 7. The germline V gene encodes CDR1 LNHDA and CDR2 SQIVND (reference sequence). The CDR3 runs to 15 residues. The DNA for the CDR3 is TGTGCCAGTAGTACACAGGGGTTAGGGAATCAGCCCCAGCATTTT. Protein: CASSTQGLGNQPQHF.

The CDR3 DNA reads as TGCAGCGTTGGGAGTAGGGGGCACTACAATGAGCAGTTCTTC. Its translation is CSVGSRGHYNEQFF. This sequence joins TRBV29-1 and TRBJ2-1, with 7 bases lining up with TRBD1. Germline CDR1 and CDR2: SQVTM and ANQGSEA. V shed 4 bases, J shed 3 bases, and the junction held 6 bases outside the gene matches. The CDR3 runs 14 residues.

The chain employs TRBV11-2 and TRBJ2-7, with a possible D match to TRBD2 (6 bases). V was trimmed by 1 base and J by 2 bases, leaving 12 bases between them. Germline lookup yields CDR1 SGHAT and CDR2 FQNNGV. CDR3 length equals 15 residues. This CDR3 is CASSLVAGSAYEQYF. CDR3 in DNA: TGTGCCAGCAGCTTAGTGGCCGGGAGCGCCTACGAGCAGTACTTC.

The chain couples TRBV6-1 to TRBJ2-5, with D unclear. Germline loops: CDR1 MNHNS, CDR2 SASEGT. Trimming stripped 6 bases from V and 10 bases from J, with 18 bases between. CDR3 length: 13 amino acids. CDR3 nucleotide sequence: TGTGCCAGCAGCGAATCTTCAGTGTACAGCCAGTACTTC. This encodes CASSESSVYSQYF.

This chain joins TRBV10-2 and TRBJ1-4; possible D gene TRBD1, 5 bases. Trimming left V 11 bases short and J 10 bases short, with 26 bases between. The CDR3 runs 15 residues. The V gene's germline CDR1 is WSHSY and CDR2 SAAADI. The CDR3 region is CAGKDRIGAEGKLFF. The CDR3 DNA sequence: TGCGCCGGCAAGGACCGTATAGGGGCGGAGGGAAAACTGTTTTTT.